One sample yielded the 3 T cell receptor beta chains listed below, sequenced in a study of human T cells and chemical hapten exposure. This sample's time point: patch test 2, 6 weeks after DPC sensitization. As to treatment: therapeutic diphenylcyclopropenone sensitization with weekly scalp DPC. Researchers extracted total RNA from unfractionated whole blood. TCRdb re-called the RACE reads with MiXCR, one entry per CDR3 protein. The sample lists tens of thousands of distinct CDR3 sequences; 8.5% to 10% were seen once. The input for sequencing was whole blood, taken in connection with sensitization to the hapten diphenylcyclopropenone (DPC). The receptors here all came from a woman in her twenties or thirties with alopecia areata. Some clones in this sample may be carry-over from other donors' samples.

The chain has TRBV7-2 and TRBJ2-5, with TRBD2 matching over 8 bases. After removal of 4 bases from V and 5 bases from J, the junction contained 12 bases not matched to a gene. The germline V gene encodes CDR1 SGHTA and CDR2 FQGNSA. The CDR3 length is 16 residues. Here the CDR3 reads CASSSFLSGAQETQYF. Written as DNA, the CDR3 is TGTGCCAGCAGCTCATTCCTTAGCGGGGCCCAGGAGACCCAGTACTTC. The full variable domain, rest sourced from reference TRBV7-2 and TRBJ2-5, is GAGVSQSPSNKVTEKGKDVELRCDPISGHTALYWYRQSLGQGLEFLIYFQGNSAPDKSGLPSDRFSAERTGGSVSTLTIQRTQQEDSAVYLCASSSFLSGAQETQYFGPGTRLLVL.

The chain couples TRBV27 to TRBJ2-7, with 11 bases fitting TRBD1. This CDR3 spans 16 amino acids. The V segment lost 5 bases and the J segment 4 bases; nucleotides outside the gene matches: 10. Germline CDR1 MNHEY, CDR2 SMNVEV (reference sequence). The CDR3 loop reads CASSGTGQGAIYEQYF. CDR3 bases: TGTGCCAGCAGTGGAACCGGACAGGGGGCAATTTACGAGCAGTACTTC.

This clonotype was picked up many times. V and J are TRBV7-2 and TRBJ2-7; D tentatively reads TRBD1 or TRBD2 (5 bases each). There are 17 residues in the CDR3. Germline V lookup: CDR1 SGHTA, CDR2 FQGNSA. V shed 5 bases and J shed 4 bases, with 24 bases lying between them. The CDR3 bases are TGTGCCAGCAGCGCGCCCAGGGCCGCGGGCGGACCTTACGAGCAGTACTTC. Translated: CASSAPRAAGGPYEQYF.